Presented here are 8 T cell receptor beta chains from one specimen sequenced in a study of T cell repertoires in cytomegalovirus infection. These receptors' antigens are unknown. TCRdb called the reads again in MiXCR, with one record for every CDR3 protein. The sample has over 250,000 distinct CDR3 sequences, approximately 22% seen once. The specimen comprised cultured PBMCs, sampled from culture after CMV antigen stimulation. The receptors stem from a human donor in good health (CMV status not recorded). Some clones in this sample may be carry-over from other donors' samples.

This clonotype was observed once. The genes are TRBV5-5 and TRBJ1-6, with no clear D. With 3 bases removed from V and 7 bases from J, the gap between germline ends came to 17 bases. The CDR3 length is 16 residues. CDR1 is SGHKS, CDR2 YYEKEE, per germline (reference sequence). The CDR3 loop is CASSSRIRAENSPLHF. CDR3 nucleotides: TGTGCCAGCAGCTCCCGGATAAGGGCTGAGAATTCACCCCTCCACTTT.

There are many counts of this clonotype. The chain combines TRBV7-2 with TRBJ2-5; no reliable D call. The CDR3 length is 13 residues. CDR1 is SGHTA and CDR2 is FQGNSA in the germline V gene. Trimming cost V 5 bases and J 5 bases, with 12 bases left between them. This CDR3 is CASSRRSGETQYF. The CDR3 DNA reads TGTGCCAGCAGCCGACGATCCGGCGAGACCCAGTACTTC.

The sample holds many counts of this clonotype. This sequence joins TRBV6-5 and TRBJ2-7, with TRBD1 matching over 8 bases. V shed 3 bases, J shed 3 bases, and the junction held 4 bases outside the gene matches. Germline V gene data show CDR1 as MNHEY and CDR2 as SVGAGI. This CDR3 contains 14 residues. The CDR3 loop reads CASSYRTGLYEQYF. DNA of the CDR3: TGTGCCAGCAGTTATCGGACAGGGCTCTACGAGCAGTACTTC.

The V gene is TRBV5-1, the J gene TRBJ2-1; 7 nucleotides match TRBD2. This CDR3 has 14 amino acids. After removal of 1 base from V and 3 bases from J, the junction contained 1 base not matched to a gene. Germline CDR1 and CDR2: SGHRS and YFSETQ. CDR3 protein: CASSLSGIYNEQFF. The CDR3 DNA sequence: TGCGCCAGCAGCTTGAGCGGGATCTACAATGAGCAGTTCTTC.

In its sample, this clonotype was seen many times. The chain couples TRBV20-1 to TRBJ2-3, with D perhaps TRBD2 (6 bases). The CDR3 has 13 residues. The germline gives CDR1 DFQATT, CDR2 SNEGSKA (reference sequence). V lost 7 bases and J lost 2, with 13 bases in between. The CDR3 DNA is TGCAGTGTTCGCGCGGGGTTCACAGATACGCAGTATTTT. This gives the protein CSVRAGFTDTQYF.

The chain couples TRBV7-9 to TRBJ1-1; 7 bases agree with TRBD1. The CDR3 is 13 amino acids. The germline CDR1 and CDR2 sequences are SEHNR and FQNEAQ (reference sequence). V was pared by 2 bases and J by 7 bases, with 4 bases of the junction left unmatched. The CDR3 reads CASSLRGHSEAFF. DNA for the CDR3: TGTGCCAGCAGCTTAAGGGGGCACAGTGAAGCTTTCTTT.

V usage is TRBV11-2 and J usage is TRBJ2-5, with 13 bases matching TRBD2. The CDR3 runs 16 residues. Germline-derived CDR1 and CDR2 are SGHAT and FQNNGV. V was clipped by 3 bases and J by 5 bases; unmatched bases: 6. CDR3 DNA: TGTGCCAGCAGCTTTCGGACTAGCGGGAGTTGGGAGACCCAGTACTTC. As protein: CASSFRTSGSWETQYF.

The J gene is TRBJ2-5, the V gene TRBV6-6; 7 bases map to TRBD1. Germline V gene lookup returns CDR1 MNHNY and CDR2 SVGAGI (reference sequence). Trimming at V came to 7 bases and at J to 2 bases, leaving 13 bases not matched to a gene. The CDR3 has 16 amino acids. This CDR3 is CASTFIPGQPQETQYF. The CDR3 nucleotides are TGTGCCAGCACCTTCATTCCGGGACAGCCTCAAGAGACCCAGTACTTC.